This T cell receptor beta chain was profiled in a study of cytomegalovirus exposure and HLA in healthy donors. Details on this clone: No antigen is known for it.

The PCR ran on 60 Vbeta and 13 Jbeta primers. The assay was immunoSEQ multiplex PCR, and TCRdb's table has in-frame clones only and misses some. The sample carries about 130,000 clones, around 63% recorded once. Germline V gene data show CDR1 as MDHEN and CDR2 as SYDVKM. The V segment lost 5 bases and the J segment 5 bases; nucleotides outside the gene matches: 5. The CDR3 contains 15 residues. Study-wide results and caveats: Reportedly, TCR beta sequences accurately predicted HLA-A and HLA-B alleles in most subjects. As a later analysis revealed, the rate of TCR association differed by HLA locus, with DRB1 most and HLA-C fewest. Researchers catalogued some 160 TCR beta chains as cytomegalovirus-associated. Several V segments, TRBV6-2 and TRBV6-3 among them, could not be told apart and were dropped.

J is TRBJ2-2 and V is TRBV28; 10 positions match TRBD2. Sequencing used PBMCs. The clonotype comes from a human donor in good health. CDR3 nucleotides: TGTGCCAGCAGTCCGACGACTAGCGGGACCGGGGAGCTGTTTTTT. It yields the protein CASSPTTSGTGELFF.